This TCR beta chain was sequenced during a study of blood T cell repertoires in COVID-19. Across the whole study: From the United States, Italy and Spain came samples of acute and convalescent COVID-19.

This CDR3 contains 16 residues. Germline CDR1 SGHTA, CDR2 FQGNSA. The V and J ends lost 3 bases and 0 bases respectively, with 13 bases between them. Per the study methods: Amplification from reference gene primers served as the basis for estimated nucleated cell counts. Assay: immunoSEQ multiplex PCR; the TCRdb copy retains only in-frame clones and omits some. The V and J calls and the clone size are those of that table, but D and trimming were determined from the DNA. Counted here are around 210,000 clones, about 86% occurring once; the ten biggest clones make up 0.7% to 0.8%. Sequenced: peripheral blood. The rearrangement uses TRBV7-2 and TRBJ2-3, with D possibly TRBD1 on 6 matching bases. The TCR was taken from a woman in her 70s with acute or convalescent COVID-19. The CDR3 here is CASSFNRATSTDTQYF. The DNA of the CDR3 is TGTGCCAGCAGCTTTAACAGGGCCACTAGCACAGATACGCAGTATTTT.